Presented here are 8 T cell receptor beta chains from one specimen sequenced in a study of T cell responses to AZD1222 COVID-19 vaccine. TCRdb's table, derived via immunoSEQ multiplex PCR, lists solely in-frame clones and lacks some. Here the sample spans approximately 100,000 clones, about nine tenths being singletons. Specimen: peripheral blood, collected on day 0 of AZD1222 vaccination. These receptors came from an adult in good health.

The rearrangement uses TRBV6-2 or TRBV6-3 and TRBJ2-3; D gene uncertain. Germline CDR1 reads MNHEY; CDR2 reads SVGEGT. The V end lost 5 bases, the J end lost 1 base, and 10 bases lay between the germline ends. The CDR3 is made up of 14 amino acids. The chain's CDR3 is CASSDRWRTDTQYF. The CDR3 DNA follows: TGTGCCAGCAGTGACCGTTGGCGCACAGATACGCAGTATTTT.

The J gene is TRBJ2-3, the V gene TRBV30, with D uncertain. Trimming took off 4 bases at V and 4 bases at J, with 6 bases between the two ends. This CDR3 contains 11 residues. Germline lookup yields CDR1 GTSNPN and CDR2 SVGIG (reference sequence). The CDR3 bases are TGTGCCTGGAACGAGGCAGATACGCAGTATTTT. Translated, it gives CAWNEADTQYF.

The V and J genes are TRBV3-1 (or the pseudogene TRBV3-2) and TRBJ2-7, with D possibly being TRBD1 or TRBD2 (6 bases each). V lost 0 bases to trimming and J lost 1 base, with 25 bases between them. CDR3 size: 20 residues. The germline V gene encodes CDR1 LGHDT and CDR2 YNNKEL (reference sequence). DNA of the CDR3: TGTGCCAGCAGCCAAGATCCCCGGGACGGCACCCCGGGGGCTTCCTACGAGCAGTACTTC. It encodes CASSQDPRDGTPGASYEQYF.

This clone was detected only once. V gene TRBV19 combines with J gene TRBJ1-1; the match to TRBD1 covers 7 bases. J was trimmed by 2 bases and V by 6 bases; bases with no gene match: 6. This CDR3 region has 14 residues. The germline gives CDR1 LNHDA, CDR2 SQIVND (reference sequence). CDR3 protein: CASRTGTDNTEAFF. The CDR3 nucleotides are TGTGCCAGTAGAACCGGGACAGATAACACTGAAGCTTTCTTT.

The J gene is TRBJ1-1, the V gene TRBV6-6; D is unresolved. V lost 5 bases, J lost 5 bases, and 12 bases lay in between. The CDR3 consists of 13 residues. Germline CDR1 is MNHNY and CDR2 is SVGAGI (reference sequence). The CDR3, as DNA: TGTGCCAGCAGTCAGTCCGTTGGTACTGAAGCTTTCTTT. Translated, it gives CASSQSVGTEAFF.

The V gene is TRBV3-1 (or the pseudogene TRBV3-2), the J gene TRBJ2-5, with D uncertain. This CDR3 is built from 12 residues. V dropped 1 base and J dropped 4 bases, with 4 bases sitting between them. CDR1 LGHDT and CDR2 YNNKEL come from the germline V gene (reference sequence). CDR3 protein: CASSQAAETQYF. As DNA, the CDR3 is TGTGCCAGCAGCCAAGCTGCAGAGACCCAGTACTTC.

The rearrangement joins TRBV9 to TRBJ2-5; TRBD2 matches at 9 bases. Trimming cost V 4 bases and J 5 bases; bases outside gene matches: 12. The CDR3 contains 16 residues. In germline, CDR1 is SGDLS, CDR2 YYNGEE. The CDR3 reads CASSPFGLATQETQYF. The CDR3 region has the DNA TGTGCCAGCAGCCCTTTTGGACTAGCGACTCAGGAGACCCAGTACTTC.

The CDR3 loop reads CATSDSLGGETDTQYF. CDR3 DNA: TGTGCCACCAGTGATTCCCTCGGGGGGGAAACGGATACGCAGTATTTT. V and J are TRBV24-1 and TRBJ2-3; 8 bases agree with TRBD2. The CDR3 is 16 amino acids. J gave up 6 bases and V 2 bases, and 9 bases lay outside the gene matches. CDR1 is KGHDR, CDR2 SFDVKD, per germline.